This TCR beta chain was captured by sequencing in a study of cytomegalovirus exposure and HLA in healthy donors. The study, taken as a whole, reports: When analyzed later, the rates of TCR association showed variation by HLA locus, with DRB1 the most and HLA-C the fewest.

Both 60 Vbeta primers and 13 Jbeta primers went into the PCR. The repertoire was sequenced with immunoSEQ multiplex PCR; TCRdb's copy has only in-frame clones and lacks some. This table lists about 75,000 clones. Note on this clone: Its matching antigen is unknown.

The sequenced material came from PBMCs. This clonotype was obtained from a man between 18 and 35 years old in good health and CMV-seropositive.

The CDR3 reads CASSPVVDNSPLHF. Here the CDR3 DNA reads TGTGCCAGCAGCCCCGTAGTCGATAATTCACCCCTCCACTTT. J is TRBJ1-6 and V is TRBV27; D is ambiguous. In germline, CDR1 is MNHEY, CDR2 SMNVEV (reference sequence). Trimming took 6 bases from V and 5 from J, leaving 11 bases between them. The CDR3 sequence is 14 residues long.